These 26 T cell receptor beta chains originate from one sample sequenced in a study of blood T cell repertoires in COVID-19. Assay used: immunoSEQ multiplex PCR; TCRdb lists only in-frame clones, some missing. The sample yields 250,000 to 400,000 clones, around 88% seen once. Sequenced sample: peripheral blood. The receptor set was obtained from a woman in her twenties or thirties with COVID-19, enrolled during active disease.

This chain joins TRBV10-3 and TRBJ2-5; tentatively, D is TRBD2 (6 bases). V was trimmed by 0 bases and J by 2 bases, leaving 7 bases between them. CDR1 ENHRY and CDR2 SYGVKD come from the germline V gene. The CDR3 totals 14 residues. The CDR3 sequence: CAISESAGQETQYF. The DNA for the CDR3 is TGTGCCATCAGTGAGTCGGCGGGGCAAGAGACCCAGTACTTC.

This rearrangement joins TRBV6-5 to TRBJ1-6, with D tentatively TRBD1 (5 bases). The CDR3 spans 15 residues. Germline CDR1 and CDR2: MNHEY and SVGAGI. Between the trimmed V and J ends, which lost 5 bases and 9 bases, there was a span of 17 bases. CDR3 amino acids: CASSHIGTLGSPLHF. The CDR3 nucleotides read TGTGCCAGCAGTCACATAGGGACTCTGGGTTCACCCCTCCACTTT.

The chain combines TRBV5-4 with TRBJ2-2; weak D call: TRBD1 (6 bases). Per germline, CDR1 SGHNT and CDR2 YYREEE (reference sequence). V was shortened by 4 bases and J by 4 bases, with 17 bases between the two germline ends. This CDR3 comprises 16 residues. The CDR3 sequence: CASSAGTPNPTGELFF. The CDR3 nucleotides read TGTGCCAGCAGCGCAGGGACACCGAATCCCACCGGGGAGCTGTTTTTT.

The V call is TRBV7-9, the J call TRBJ2-7; D call uncertain. Trimming removed 5 bases at V and 3 bases at J, with 14 bases between. CDR1 and CDR2 (germline): SEHNR, FQNEAQ (reference sequence). There are 14 residues in the CDR3. The CDR3 DNA sequence: TGTGCCAGCAGCCCCATTCGACACGGCTACGAGCAGTACTTC. Its translation is CASSPIRHGYEQYF.

The chain joins TRBV6-5 to TRBJ1-3; D unclear. The V and J ends lost 6 bases and 4 bases respectively, with 10 bases between them. The CDR3 covers 13 residues. The germline V gene encodes CDR1 MNHEY and CDR2 SVGAGI. The CDR3 region is CASSTGLGNTIYF. In DNA form, the CDR3 reads TGTGCCAGCAGCACGGGTCTCGGAAACACCATATATTTT.

Notes on this clone: The sample has other DNA sequences that encode this CDR3 too. The chain recombines TRBV18 with TRBJ1-5; D is possibly TRBD1 (6 bases). V lost 3 bases and J 3 bases, leaving 9 bases between the germline ends. The CDR3 consists of 14 residues. Germline V gene data show CDR1 as KGHSH and CDR2 as LQKENI. The CDR3 reads CASSPTGDNQPQHF. Written as DNA, the CDR3 is TGTGCCAGCTCACCGACAGGAGACAATCAGCCCCAGCATTTT.

The chain recombines TRBV10-1 with TRBJ2-5; D is undetermined. This CDR3 has 14 residues. Per the germline V gene, CDR1 is WNHNN and CDR2 is SYGVQD (reference sequence). The V gene lost 3 bases and the J gene lost 4 bases, with 12 bases spanning the gap. The CDR3 loop is CASSEDSSRETQYF. DNA for the CDR3: TGCGCCAGCAGTGAAGATAGTAGTAGAGAGACCCAGTACTTC.

This chain uses TRBV4-1 with TRBJ2-1; D remains ambiguous. Trimming removed 3 bases at V and 9 bases at J, with 15 bases between. CDR1 is MGHRA, CDR2 YSYEKL, per germline. The CDR3 contains 14 residues. The CDR3 DNA reads TGCGCCAGCAGCCATGATCCCGAATCGGGTGAGCAGTTCTTC. As protein: CASSHDPESGEQFF.

Only one count was recorded for this clone. The chain employs TRBV27 and TRBJ1-1; no definite D call. The germline CDR1 and CDR2 sequences are MNHEY and SMNVEV (reference sequence). Between the trimmed V and J ends, which lost 0 bases and 4 bases, there was a span of 9 bases. This CDR3 is built from 14 residues. The chain's CDR3 is CASSLSRRATEAFF. The CDR3 region has the DNA TGTGCCAGCAGTTTATCGAGGCGAGCCACTGAAGCTTTCTTT.

The chain couples TRBV2 to TRBJ2-3; 12 positions agree with TRBD2. CDR1 and CDR2 from the germline V gene are SNHLY and FYNNEI. V was clipped by 5 bases and J by 1 base; unmatched bases: 4. The CDR3 loop spans 16 amino acids. CDR3 coding DNA: TGTGCCAGCAGTTCATGGACTAGCGGGGGCACAGATACGCAGTATTTT. Protein product: CASSSWTSGGTDTQYF.

In nucleotides, the CDR3 is TGTGCCGCCTCAACAGGGAATCAGCCCCAGCATTTT. Protein sequence: CAASTGNQPQHF. This chain connects TRBV19 to TRBJ1-5, with D possibly TRBD1 on 6 matching bases. Germline assignment: CDR1 LNHDA and CDR2 SQIVND (reference sequence). Trimming shortened V by 11 bases and J by 4 bases, and 12 bases separated the two germline ends. CDR3 size: 12 residues. The full variable domain, in which reference TRBV19 and TRBJ1-5 provide the parts outside the CDR3, is DGGITQSPKYLFRKEGQNVTLSCEQNLNHDAMYWYRQDPGQGLRLIYYSQIVNDFQKGDIAEGYSVSREKKESFPLTVTSAQKNPTAFYLCAASTGNQPQHFGDGTRLSIL.

The genes are TRBV5-1 and TRBJ2-7; no clear D. The V gene's germline CDR1 is SGHRS and CDR2 YFSETQ. V was trimmed by 2 bases and J by 6 bases, leaving 15 bases between them. The CDR3 length is 14 residues. The CDR3 spells CASSFSPASGEQYF. The CDR3 region has the DNA TGCGCCAGCAGCTTTTCCCCCGCGAGTGGCGAGCAGTACTTC.

This chain links TRBV28 with TRBJ1-2, with 7 bases fitting TRBD1. This CDR3 spans 13 amino acids. Germline lookup yields CDR1 MDHEN and CDR2 SYDVKM. J was trimmed by 8 bases and V by 5 bases; bases with no gene match: 8. The DNA of the CDR3 is TGTGCCAGCAGTGTCGGGACAGTGGAAGGCTACACCTTC. This encodes CASSVGTVEGYTF.

The V gene is TRBV10-2, the J gene TRBJ2-3; tentatively, D is TRBD2 (5 bases). The CDR3 has 18 amino acids. CDR1 is WSHSY, CDR2 SAAADI, per germline. Trimming left V 2 bases short and J 2 bases short, with 20 bases between. CDR3 sequence reads: CASSEGVSDYSPTDTQYF. CDR3 in DNA: TGCGCCAGCAGTGAGGGGGTGTCCGACTATTCCCCCACAGATACGCAGTATTTT.

The chain's CDR3 is CASSLERGETQYF. Here the CDR3 DNA reads TGTGCCAGCAGCTTAGAGAGAGGAGAGACCCAGTACTTC. This chain links TRBV7-2 with TRBJ2-5; D call uncertain. The CDR3 loop spans 13 amino acids. Looked up from germline, CDR1 is SGHTA and CDR2 is FQGNSA. V was trimmed by 1 base and J by 4 bases, leaving 7 bases between them. Complete variable domain (other parts from reference TRBV7-2 and TRBJ2-5): GAGVSQSPSNKVTEKGKDVELRCDPISGHTALYWYRQSLGQGLEFLIYFQGNSAPDKSGLPSDRFSAERTGGSVSTLTIQRTQQEDSAVYLCASSLERGETQYFGPGTRLLVL.

V usage is TRBV5-6 and J usage is TRBJ1-5, with D possibly matching TRBD1 (5 bases). In germline, CDR1 is SGHDT, CDR2 YYEEEE. The CDR3 extends over 13 amino acids. V gave up 1 base and J gave up 4 bases, with 6 bases separating them. CDR3 protein: CASSLRQNQPQHF. In nucleotides, the CDR3 is TGTGCCAGCAGCTTGAGACAGAATCAGCCCCAGCATTTT.

The rearrangement links TRBV7-2 to TRBJ1-6; D not certain. The CDR3 runs 14 residues. Trimming took off 5 bases at V and 4 bases at J, with 9 bases between the two ends. In germline, CDR1 is SGHTA, CDR2 FQGNSA. DNA for the CDR3: TGTGCCAGCAGCCCAGGATGGTATAATTCACCCCTCCACTTT. It is translated as CASSPGWYNSPLHF.

J is TRBJ1-2 and V is TRBV6-1; D ambiguous. This CDR3 has 14 residues. Trimming took off 3 bases at V and 4 bases at J, with 12 bases between the two ends. The germline gives CDR1 MNHNS, CDR2 SASEGT. The CDR3 DNA follows: TGTGCCAGCAGTGATGTCGAGGGAGTCTATGGCTACACCTTC. It translates to CASSDVEGVYGYTF.

CDR3 coding DNA: TGTGCCAGCAGCCGAGGGAGGCTCGAGACCCAGTACTTC. Translating gives CASSRGRLETQYF. The rearrangement links TRBV6-2 or TRBV6-3 to TRBJ2-5; possibly TRBD2 for D (6 bases). Germline lookup yields CDR1 MNHEY and CDR2 SVGEGT. The CDR3 is made up of 13 amino acids. Deletions cut 6 bases from V and 5 bases from J, with 13 bases between.

This clone was recorded a few times. The chain employs TRBV4-3 and TRBJ2-7, with TRBD1 as a possible D gene (6 bases). V was pared by 2 bases and J by 2 bases, with 13 bases between. CDR3 length equals 15 residues. Germline V gene lookup returns CDR1 LGHNA and CDR2 YSLEER. The DNA for the CDR3 is TGCGCCAGCAGCCAACTTAGGGGGACAACCTACGAGCAGTACTTC. It specifies CASSQLRGTTYEQYF.

This chain connects TRBV27 to TRBJ1-1, with 9 bases lining up with TRBD1. Germline lookup yields CDR1 MNHEY and CDR2 SMNVEV (reference sequence). The CDR3 contains 16 residues. V lost 5 bases and J lost 5; bases outside the gene matches: 12. The CDR3 coding sequence is TGTGCCAGCAGTCACTTAACAGGGGGCTCCGGAACTGAAGCTTTCTTT. Amino acid sequence: CASSHLTGGSGTEAFF.

This chain links TRBV27 with TRBJ1-5, with D possibly matching TRBD1 (6 bases). Trimming removed 4 bases from V and 6 bases from J, with 13 bases in between. Germline lookup yields CDR1 MNHEY and CDR2 SMNVEV (reference sequence). The CDR3 is 14 residues long. CDR3 sequence (DNA): TGTGCCAGCAGTTACTCAGGGGCTGCTCAGCCCCAGCATTTT. Protein product: CASSYSGAAQPQHF.

The chain joins TRBV4-1 to TRBJ1-1; 7 nucleotides match TRBD1. The CDR3 contains 18 residues. The V gene end was trimmed by 2 bases and the J gene end by 0 bases; junction bases not matched to a gene: 12. The germline V gene has CDR1 MGHRA and CDR2 YSYEKL. CDR3 coding DNA: TGCGCCAGCAGCCAATCCCCGGGACAGATAGGTCTGAACACTGAAGCTTTCTTT. Amino acid sequence: CASSQSPGQIGLNTEAFF.

The chain couples TRBV7-9 to TRBJ1-1; D is unresolved. There are 15 residues in the CDR3. V was pared by 4 bases and J by 3 bases, with 15 bases between. Germline V lookup: CDR1 SEHNR, CDR2 FQNEAQ (reference sequence). The CDR3 bases are TGTGCCAGCAGCTCCCTTGACAAGTGGGACACTGAAGCTTTCTTT. The encoded protein is CASSSLDKWDTEAFF. Together with reference TRBV7-9 and TRBJ1-1, the CDR3 gives the full variable domain: DTGVSQNPRHKITKRGQNVTFRCDPISEHNRLYWYRQTLGQGPEFLTYFQNEAQLEKSRLLSDRFSAERPKGSFSTLEIQRTEQGDSAMYLCASSSLDKWDTEAFFGQGTRLTVV.

The sample holds a few counts of this clone. This chain uses TRBV6-2 or TRBV6-3 with TRBJ1-2; D call uncertain. The germline V and J ends were trimmed by 3 bases and 8 bases, with 10 bases remaining between them. Germline loops: CDR1 MNHEY, CDR2 SVGEGT. The CDR3 consists of 12 residues. CDR3 sequence (DNA): TGTGCCAGCAGTTATTTCCAGTCCGGCTACACCTTC. The encoded protein is CASSYFQSGYTF.

The chain carries TRBV7-2 and TRBJ1-2; possible D gene TRBD1, 6 bases. V lost 10 bases, J lost 4 bases, and 13 bases lay in between. CDR3 length: 12 amino acids. The germline gives CDR1 SGHTA, CDR2 FQGNSA. The CDR3 here is CATRGSSYGYTF. CDR3 coding DNA: TGTGCCACCAGGGGCAGCAGCTATGGCTACACCTTC.